This T cell receptor beta chain was sequenced in a study of tumor-infiltrating lymphocytes in primary liver carcinoma. Overall study: Primary liver carcinoma, confirmed by histopathology, was surgically resected. Patients comprised men and women whose ages fell between 30 and 69 years. Study results and caveats: Unsorted bulk processing meant the study did not compare CD4+ and CD8+ repertoires.

This clonotype was observed many times. The antigen is undetermined. Researchers drew blood RNA from unsorted whole blood and extracted germline DNA as well. Patients were treatment-naive with chronic HBV infection. This CDR3 region has 12 residues. The V gene lost 3 bases and the J gene lost 5 bases, with 5 bases spanning the gap. Germline assignment: CDR1 MGHRA and CDR2 YSYEKL. Starting from roughly 0.5 ug of total RNA, TCR beta cDNA was produced with a primer in the constant region. Three rounds of nested multiplex PCR with slightly modified ARM-PCR produced TCR beta libraries. A C-beta reverse primer was combined with TRBV1-TRBV30 forward primers in the first two PCR rounds, and each round had around 10 cycles. TCRdb reprocessed the multiplex PCR reads via MiXCR and lists one record per CDR3 protein. The top ten clones hold approximately 9.4% of a sample with about 320,000 distinct CDR3 sequences, roughly two thirds of them seen once.

The chain uses TRBV4-1 and TRBJ2-1, with D unresolved. The material sequenced was peripheral blood. The receptor comes from a man aged 35 to 55 with primary liver carcinoma and hepatitis B virus infection. This CDR3 is CASSHPNNEQFF. The DNA for the CDR3 is TGCGCCAGCAGCCATCCCAACAATGAGCAGTTCTTC.